One and the same sample provided the 14 T cell receptor beta chains below, sequenced in a study of OX40 agonist ivuxolimab in advanced cancers. Profiling relied on immunoSEQ multiplex PCR, and the TCRdb table lists in-frame clones only, not all of them. The sample includes some 86,000 clones, around 91% seen only once; the top ten take 0.33%. The source material was CD4+ or CD8+ T cells sorted from blood, sampled in a trial of the OX40 agonist ivuxolimab. All receptors derive from an adult with an advanced solid tumor such as melanoma, head and neck, liver or kidney cancer.

This clone was counted only a few times. This chain uses TRBV14 with TRBJ1-2, with TRBD1 matching over 8 bases. Germline trimming cut 4 bases from V and 2 bases from J; bases unmatched to any gene: 9. From germline, CDR1 is SGHDN and CDR2 FVKESK. The CDR3 has 16 amino acids. In DNA form, the CDR3 reads TGTGCCAGCAGCCCAATCCAGGGGGCTCGGAACTATGGCTACACCTTC. Translating it yields CASSPIQGARNYGYTF.

This clone was observed a few times. The rearrangement joins TRBV28 to TRBJ2-7; D is uncertain. Between the trimmed V and J ends, which lost 5 bases and 2 bases, there was a span of 10 bases. In germline, CDR1 is MDHEN, CDR2 SYDVKM. This CDR3 is 13 amino acids long. The CDR3 sequence: CASSVPGAYEQYV. In nucleotides, the CDR3 is TGTGCCAGCAGTGTACCTGGGGCCTACGAGCAGTACGTC.

This clone was picked up a small number of times. This sequence joins TRBV19 and TRBJ1-1, with unresolved D. Trimming left V 4 bases short and J 2 bases short, with 8 bases between. Germline CDR1 LNHDA, CDR2 SQIVND (reference sequence). CDR3 length equals 13 residues. The CDR3 DNA is TGTGCCAGTAGTACCCAAATTAACACTGAAGCTTTCTTT. Protein: CASSTQINTEAFF.

V and J are TRBV30 and TRBJ2-4; D is unresolved. CDR3 length: 15 amino acids. Germline loops: CDR1 GTSNPN, CDR2 SVGIG (reference sequence). Between the trimmed V and J ends, which lost 5 bases and 1 base, there was a span of 15 bases. The DNA for the CDR3 is TGTGCCTGGCCGGGCCTGCCTTTTGCCAAAAACATTCAGTACTTC. Protein sequence: CAWPGLPFAKNIQYF. Full variable domain (outside the CDR3, taken from reference TRBV30 and TRBJ2-4): SQTIHQWPATLVQPVGSPLSLECTVEGTSNPNLYWYRQAAGRGLQLLFYSVGIGQISSEVPQNLSASRPQDRQFILSSKKLLLSDSGFYLCAWPGLPFAKNIQYFGAGTRLSVL.

In its sample, this clone was seen once. V usage is TRBV29-1 and J usage is TRBJ1-2; 8 nucleotides match TRBD1. CDR3 length: 12 amino acids. The germline CDR1 and CDR2 sequences are SQVTM and ANQGSEA. The trim removed 4 bases at V and 8 bases at J, leaving 6 bases unmatched. The CDR3 is CSVAQGALGYTF. The CDR3 DNA reads TGCAGCGTTGCGCAGGGGGCCCTCGGCTACACCTTC.

This clone appeared a few times. This chain joins TRBV30 and TRBJ1-1, with 7 bases that match TRBD1. The CDR3 spans 13 residues. The germline V gene has CDR1 GTSNPN and CDR2 SVGIG (reference sequence). J gave up 0 bases and V 7 bases, and 5 bases lay outside the gene matches. The CDR3 nucleotides are TGTGCCTCCTCAGGGGGGGTGAACACTGAAGCTTTCTTT. This gives the protein CASSGGVNTEAFF.

This chain joins TRBV27 and TRBJ2-7; the D is unclear. Germline V CDR1 and CDR2: MNHEY, SMNVEV (reference sequence). CDR3 length equals 14 residues. Trimming removed 2 bases at V and 3 bases at J, with 11 bases between. DNA of the CDR3: TGTGCCAGCAGTTTAGGGCAGAGAAACTACGAGCAGTACTTC. Encoded protein: CASSLGQRNYEQYF.

The CDR3 spells CAISAGTSGGPPAQFF. The CDR3 nucleotides are TGTGCCATCAGTGCCGGGACTAGCGGGGGACCGCCAGCGCAGTTCTTC. The chain employs TRBV10-3 and TRBJ2-1, with 14 nucleotides matching TRBD2. After removal of 4 bases from V and 12 bases from J, the junction contained 11 bases not matched to a gene. In germline, CDR1 is ENHRY, CDR2 SYGVKD. The CDR3 extends over 16 amino acids.

This chain connects TRBV18 to TRBJ2-1, with 9 nucleotides matching TRBD1. V trimming: 0 bases; J trimming: 6 bases; junction bases outside the gene matches: 12. Germline loops: CDR1 KGHSH, CDR2 LQKENI. The CDR3 spans 18 residues. CDR3 bases: TGTGCCAGCTCACCACCCCGGACAGGGGTTAGTAAGGGCAATGAGCAGTTCTTC. This sequence encodes CASSPPRTGVSKGNEQFF.

This clone was observed once. The rearrangement uses TRBV5-4 and TRBJ2-1; no definite D call. This CDR3 is built from 19 residues. Germline-derived CDR1 and CDR2 are SGHNT and YYREEE (reference sequence). Trimming left V 0 bases short and J 6 bases short, with 25 bases between. The CDR3 DNA sequence: TGTGCCAGCAGCTTGGCGGACCCCGTAAAGGTCGTCAATGTCAATGAGCAGTTCTTC. Translating it yields CASSLADPVKVVNVNEQFF.

This rearrangement joins TRBV5-8 to TRBJ1-2, with TRBD1 matching 9 bases. Looked up from germline, CDR1 is SGHTS and CDR2 is YDEGEE. V trimming: 3 bases; J trimming: 6 bases; junction bases outside the gene matches: 6. This CDR3 has 14 amino acids. The CDR3 loop is CASSSPWTGDGYTF. The CDR3 DNA is TGTGCCAGCAGCTCCCCCTGGACAGGGGATGGCTACACCTTC.

This chain connects TRBV18 to TRBJ1-2, with TRBD1 identical over 9 bases. This CDR3 comprises 13 residues. With 5 bases clipped from V and 3 bases from J, the junction kept 1 base outside the gene matches. CDR1 KGHSH and CDR2 LQKENI come from the germline V gene. The CDR3 DNA is TGTGCCAGCTCAAGGGACAGGGACTATGGCTACACCTTC. It is translated as CASSRDRDYGYTF. Drawing the rest from reference TRBV18 and TRBJ1-2, the complete variable domain is NAGVMQNPRHLVRRRGQEARLRCSPMKGHSHVYWYRQLPEEGLKFMVYLQKENIIDESGMPKERFSAEFPKEGPSILRIQQVVRGDSAAYFCASSRDRDYGYTFGSGTRLTVV.

The chain carries TRBV6-1 and TRBJ2-5; 8 bases map to TRBD2. Unmatched junction bases numbered 5, after V lost 6 bases and J lost 5 bases. This CDR3 comprises 13 residues. Germline V gene lookup returns CDR1 MNHNS and CDR2 SASEGT. Written as DNA, the CDR3 is TGTGCCAGCAGACTAGCGGCTCGCGAGACCCAGTACTTC. Translated: CASRLAARETQYF.

This chain links TRBV6-6 with TRBJ1-5; 7 bases fit TRBD1. After removal of 4 bases from V and 0 bases from J, the junction contained 6 bases not matched to a gene. CDR1 is MNHNY, CDR2 SVGAGI, per germline (reference sequence). The CDR3 sequence is 16 residues long. CDR3 region: CASSSAGGDSNQPQHF. DNA of the CDR3: TGTGCCAGCAGTTCCGCAGGGGGGGATAGCAATCAGCCCCAGCATTTT.